This T cell receptor beta chain was captured in a study of cytomegalovirus exposure and HLA in healthy donors. Overall study context: Researchers found that about 84% of over 350 genotyped donors fell within the Caucasian-associated ancestry cluster.

The study ran its PCR with 60 Vbeta and 13 Jbeta primers. Assay: immunoSEQ multiplex PCR; the TCRdb copy retains only in-frame clones and omits some. The profile shows fewer than 120,000 clones, over 65% of them singletons. With 4 bases removed from V and 1 base from J, the gap between germline ends came to 16 bases. Germline V gene lookup returns CDR1 SNHLY and CDR2 FYNNEI. The CDR3 runs to 16 residues. The TCR sequence derives from a man younger than 45 in good health and CMV-seropositive. The sequenced material came from PBMCs. The V and J genes are TRBV2 and TRBJ2-5; the D gene is possibly TRBD2 (6 bases). The CDR3 DNA reads TGTGCCAGCAGTGGACTGGGACTGAGCCTCCAAGAGACCCAGTACTTC. Amino acids: CASSGLGLSLQETQYF.